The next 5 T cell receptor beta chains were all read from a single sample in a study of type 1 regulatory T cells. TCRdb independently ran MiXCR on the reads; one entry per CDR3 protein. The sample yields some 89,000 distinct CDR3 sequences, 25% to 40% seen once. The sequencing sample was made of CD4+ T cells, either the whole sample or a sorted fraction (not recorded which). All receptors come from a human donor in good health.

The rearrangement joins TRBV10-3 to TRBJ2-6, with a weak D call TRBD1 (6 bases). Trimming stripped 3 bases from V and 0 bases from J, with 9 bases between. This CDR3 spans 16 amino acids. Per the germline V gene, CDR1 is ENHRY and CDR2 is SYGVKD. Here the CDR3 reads CAISERGISGANVLTF. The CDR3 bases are TGTGCCATCAGTGAAAGGGGGATCTCTGGGGCCAACGTCCTGACTTTC.

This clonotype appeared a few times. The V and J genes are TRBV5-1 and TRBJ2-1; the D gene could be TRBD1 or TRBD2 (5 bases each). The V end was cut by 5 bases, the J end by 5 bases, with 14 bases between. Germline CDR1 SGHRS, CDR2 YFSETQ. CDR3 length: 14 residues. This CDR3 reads CASSTGTPNNEQFF. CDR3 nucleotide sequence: TGCGCCAGCAGTACCGGGACGCCGAACAATGAGCAGTTCTTC.

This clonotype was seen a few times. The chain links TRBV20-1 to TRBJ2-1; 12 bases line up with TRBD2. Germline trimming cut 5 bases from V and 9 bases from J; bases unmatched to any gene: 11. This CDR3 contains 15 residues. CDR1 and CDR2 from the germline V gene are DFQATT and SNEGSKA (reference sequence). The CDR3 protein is CSASTLAGGPVEQFF. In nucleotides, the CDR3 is TGCAGTGCTTCAACCCTAGCGGGAGGGCCGGTTGAGCAGTTCTTC.

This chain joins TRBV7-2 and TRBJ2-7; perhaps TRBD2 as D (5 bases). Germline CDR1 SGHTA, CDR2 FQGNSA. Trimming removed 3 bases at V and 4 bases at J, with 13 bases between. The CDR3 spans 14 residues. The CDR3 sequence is CASSFGGGSYEQYF. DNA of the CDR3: TGTGCCAGCAGCTTTGGCGGAGGTTCTTACGAGCAGTACTTC.

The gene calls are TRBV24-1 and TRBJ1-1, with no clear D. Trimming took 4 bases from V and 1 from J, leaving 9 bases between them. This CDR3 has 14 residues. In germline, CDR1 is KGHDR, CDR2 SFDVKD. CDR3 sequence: CATSDPARNTEAFF. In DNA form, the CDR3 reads TGTGCCACCAGTGACCCAGCTCGGAACACTGAAGCTTTCTTT.